The entry that follows covers one T cell receptor (beta chain) sequence. A second PCR of roughly 7 to 11 cycles used a sample-barcoded 5' primer and a J-beta primer mix. Each CDR3 protein gets one entry after TCRdb re-called the 5' RACE reads with MiXCR. The sample records 700,000 to 1,000,000 distinct CDR3 sequences, under 55% being singletons. These data come from a study of blood T cells in healthy people across ages. The sequence came from a man between 60 and 75 years old in good health. The sequenced material came from blood.

The CDR3: CASSGLAGYEQYF. CDR3 DNA sequence: TGTGCCAGCAGCGGACTAGCGGGTTACGAGCAGTACTTC. The chain recombines TRBV7-2 with TRBJ2-4, with TRBD2 matching over 11 bases. The end of the DNA aligns better with TRBJ2-7, so the J call may be wrong. The CDR3 has 13 amino acids. Germline CDR1 reads SGHTA; CDR2 reads FQGNSA.